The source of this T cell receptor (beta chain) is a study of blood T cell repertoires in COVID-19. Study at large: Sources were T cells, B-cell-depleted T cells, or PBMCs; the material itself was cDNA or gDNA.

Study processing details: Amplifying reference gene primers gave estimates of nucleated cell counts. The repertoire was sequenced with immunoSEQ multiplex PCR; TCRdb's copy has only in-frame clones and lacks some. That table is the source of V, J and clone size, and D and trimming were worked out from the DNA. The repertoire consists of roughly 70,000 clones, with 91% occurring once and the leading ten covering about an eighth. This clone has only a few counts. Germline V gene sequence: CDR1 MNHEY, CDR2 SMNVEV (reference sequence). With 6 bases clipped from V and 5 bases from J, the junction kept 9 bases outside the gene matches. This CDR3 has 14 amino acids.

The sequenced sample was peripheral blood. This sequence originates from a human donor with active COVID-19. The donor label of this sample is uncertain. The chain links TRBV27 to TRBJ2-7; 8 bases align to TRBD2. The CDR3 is CASRLGGANNEQYF. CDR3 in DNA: TGTGCCAGCAGACTCGGGGGGGCAAATAACGAGCAGTACTTC.